This T cell receptor (beta chain) emerged from a study of shared T cell receptors in the human thymus. The length of the CDR3 is 16 residues. Germline V gives CDR1 SGHKS, CDR2 YYEKEE (reference sequence). Unmatched junction bases numbered 10, after V lost 4 bases and J lost 2 bases. Here immunoSEQ multiplex PCR was the method, and the copy in TCRdb shows in-frame clones only, minus some. Of roughly 700,000 clones in the sample, approximately 90% were seen once. The same specimen was also included in a second study, on human thymus T cells. This second report adds: Gene usage for V and J segments appeared biased in thymic and blood repertoires. Unrelated individuals reportedly shared highly overlapping thymic TCR repertoires.

This clonotype was obtained from a boy less than two years old with a congenital heart defect. V usage is TRBV5-5 and J usage is TRBJ1-1; TRBD1 aligns across 8 bases. Source material: thymocytes. The CDR3 nucleotides are TGTGCCAGCAGCCTAGGGACAGGATTGGTTAACACTGAAGCTTTCTTT. This encodes CASSLGTGLVNTEAFF. Using reference TRBV5-5 and TRBJ1-1 for the parts outside the CDR3, the full variable domain is DAGVTQSPTHLIKTRGQQVTLRCSPISGHKSVSWYQQVLGQGPQFIFQYYEKEERGRGNFPDRFSARQFPNYSSELNVNALLLGDSALYLCASSLGTGLVNTEAFFGQGTRLTVV.